This TCR beta chain was captured by sequencing in a study of blood T cell repertoires in COVID-19. This CDR3 comprises 14 residues. Germline V gives CDR1 SGHVS, CDR2 FNYEAQ. Germline trimming cut 2 bases from V and 2 bases from J; bases unmatched to any gene: 1. Clones were sequenced by immunoSEQ multiplex PCR, and TCRdb holds only the in-frame ones, with some missing. The sample includes approximately 120,000 clones, 70% to 90% of them seen just once. The specimen was peripheral blood. The sequence derives from a human donor in a cohort sampled during active COVID-19. The chain is built from TRBV7-6 and TRBJ2-5; 8 nucleotides align to TRBD2. CDR3 sequence: CASSLLAGQETQYF. In DNA form, the CDR3 reads TGTGCCAGCAGCTTACTAGCGGGTCAAGAGACCCAGTACTTC.